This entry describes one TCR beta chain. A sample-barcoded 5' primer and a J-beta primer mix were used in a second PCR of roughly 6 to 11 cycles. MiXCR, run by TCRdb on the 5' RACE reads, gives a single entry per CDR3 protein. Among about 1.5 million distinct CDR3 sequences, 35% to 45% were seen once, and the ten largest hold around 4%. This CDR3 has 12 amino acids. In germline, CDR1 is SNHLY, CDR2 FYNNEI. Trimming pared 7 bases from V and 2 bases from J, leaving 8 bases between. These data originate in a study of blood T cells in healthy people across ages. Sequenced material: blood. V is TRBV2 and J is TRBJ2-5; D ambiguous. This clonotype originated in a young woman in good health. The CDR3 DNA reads TGTGCCAGCACCCGGGCTCAAGAGACCCAGTACTTC. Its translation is CASTRAQETQYF.